The source of this T cell receptor beta chain is a study of T cells in women clearing cervical HPV infection. Sequencing was performed with immunoSEQ multiplex PCR; in TCRdb, only in-frame clones are kept and a portion is missing. Seen in this sample are some 39,000 clones; the ten most common clones hold 5.8%. The CDR3 runs to 14 residues. Germline V gene lookup returns CDR1 SEHNR and CDR2 FQNEAQ (reference sequence). Worth noting for this clone: Sequencing ends 3 residues short of the CDR3 end; the germline J gene provides the rest.

The sequence was collected from a woman between 18 and 75 years old with a cervical HPV16 infection that either progressed to CIN3+ or cleared (not recorded which). This chain uses TRBV7-9 with TRBJ2-4; tentatively, D is TRBD1 (6 bases). Sequenced: blood buffy coat. The CDR3 sequence is CASSLVAGGRGQYF. The DNA read from the CDR3 is TGTGCCAGCAGCTTAGTAGCTGGGGGCCGCGGT.